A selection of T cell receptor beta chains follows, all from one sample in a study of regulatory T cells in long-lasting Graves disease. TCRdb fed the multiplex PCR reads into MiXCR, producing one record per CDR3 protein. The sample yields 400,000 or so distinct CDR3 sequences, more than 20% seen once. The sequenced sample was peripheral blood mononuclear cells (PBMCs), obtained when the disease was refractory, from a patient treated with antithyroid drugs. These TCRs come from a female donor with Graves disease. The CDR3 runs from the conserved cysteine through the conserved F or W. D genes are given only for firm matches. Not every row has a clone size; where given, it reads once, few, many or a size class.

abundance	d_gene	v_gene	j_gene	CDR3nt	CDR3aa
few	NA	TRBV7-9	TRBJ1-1	TGTGCCAGCAGCTTGGGGCAGTCATTCACTGAAGCTTTCTTT	CASSLGQSFTEAFF
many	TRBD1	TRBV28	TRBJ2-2	TGTGCCAGCAGTTTCTCGGACAGGGGCCTCGGGGAGCTGTTTTTT	CASSFSDRGLGELFF
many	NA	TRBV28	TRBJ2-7	TGTGCCAGCAGTGTGGGCGTGAGGTTGGAGCAGTACTTC	CASSVGVRLEQYF
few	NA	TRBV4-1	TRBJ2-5	TGCGCCAGCAGCCAAGAGGGCAGCGGAGCCCAAGAGACCCAGTACTTC	CASSQEGSGAQETQYF
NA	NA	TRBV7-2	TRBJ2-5	TGTGCCAGCAGCGCCTGGTTGGGTCTGACGCAAGAGACCCAGTACTTC	CASSAWLGLTQETQYF
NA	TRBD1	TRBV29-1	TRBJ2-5	TGCAGCGTGGTGGGACAGGGAGAGACCCAGTACTTC	CSVVGQGETQYF
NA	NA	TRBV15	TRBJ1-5	TGTGCCACCAGCAGAGATCATCAGCCCCAGCATTTT	CATSRDHQPQHF
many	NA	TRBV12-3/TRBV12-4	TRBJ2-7	TGTGCCAGCAGTCCGGTGGGGTCTCCTAACGAGCAGTACTTC	CASSPVGSPNEQYF
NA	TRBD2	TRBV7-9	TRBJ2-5	TGTGCCAGCAGTAGCGGGATCCAAGAGACCCAGTACTTC	CASSSGIQETQYF
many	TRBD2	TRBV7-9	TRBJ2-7	TGTGCCAGCAGCGAGTTGAGTAGGCGGGAGTCCTACGAGCAGTACTTC	CASSELSRRESYEQYF
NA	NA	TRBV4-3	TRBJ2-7	TGCGCCAGCAGCCACGTGATGGGGGACTCCTACGAGCAGTACTTC	CASSHVMGDSYEQYF
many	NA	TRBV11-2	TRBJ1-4	TGTGCCAGCAGCTTAGCTGGGACAATTAATGAAAAACTGTTTTTT	CASSLAGTINEKLFF
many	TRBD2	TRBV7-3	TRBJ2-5	TGTGCCAGCAGCTTAATAGCGGGAGGGACCCAGTACTTC	CASSLIAGGTQYF
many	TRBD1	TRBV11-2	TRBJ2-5	TGTGCCAGCAGCTCAAACCCCCATCTGACAGGGGAGACCCAGTACTTC	CASSSNPHLTGETQYF
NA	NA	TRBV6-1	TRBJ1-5	TGTGCCAGCAAACCGACGGTTTATAGCAATCAGCCCCAGCATTTT	CASKPTVYSNQPQHF
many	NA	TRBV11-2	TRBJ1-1	TGTGCCAGCAGCTTAATCACGGGGCTGAACACTGAAGCTTTCTTT	CASSLITGLNTEAFF
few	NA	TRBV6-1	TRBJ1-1	TGTGCCAGCAGTGAAGCCATTTTAACGAACACTGAAGCTTTCTTT	CASSEAILTNTEAFF
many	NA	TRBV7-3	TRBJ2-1	TGTGCCAGCAGCTTAGATGGGACGGACAATGAGCAGTTCTTC	CASSLDGTDNEQFF
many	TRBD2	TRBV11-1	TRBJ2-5	TGTGCCAGCAGCTTACTAGCGGGAGAGGGGGAGACCCAGTACTTC	CASSLLAGEGETQYF
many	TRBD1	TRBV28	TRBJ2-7	TGTGCCAGCAGTCCTGGGGACAGGGGGAGAGACGAGCAGTACTTC	CASSPGDRGRDEQYF
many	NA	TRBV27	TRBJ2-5	TGTGCCAGCAGTTTGTTAGAGGGGGGAGGACGAGAGACCCAGTACTTC	CASSLLEGGGRETQYF
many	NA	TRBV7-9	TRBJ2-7	TGTGCCAGCAGCTTAGGTTCTACCGAGCAGTACTTC	CASSLGSTEQYF
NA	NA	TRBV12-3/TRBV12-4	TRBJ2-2	TGTGCCATCGCACCCGGGACCGGGGAGCTGTTTTTT	CAIAPGTGELFF
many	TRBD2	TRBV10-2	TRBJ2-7	TGCGCCAGCAGTGATTGGGGACTAGCGGGAGGGGCATCCTACGAGCAGTACTTC	CASSDWGLAGGASYEQYF
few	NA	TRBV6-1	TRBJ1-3	TGTGCCAGCAGTGGACCCCGGGGCCAAGAGAAGAACACCATATATTTT	CASSGPRGQEKNTIYF
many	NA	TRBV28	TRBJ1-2	TGTGCCAGCAGTTTATTGACCGGGACGGCGGATGGCTACACCTTC	CASSLLTGTADGYTF
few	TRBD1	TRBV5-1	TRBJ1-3	TGCGCCAGCAGCTTACAGGGGTTCGGAAACACCATATATTTT	CASSLQGFGNTIYF
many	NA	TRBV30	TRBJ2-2	TGTGCCTGGAGTCAGAACGGGGAGCTGTTTTTT	CAWSQNGELFF
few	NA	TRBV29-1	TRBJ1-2	TGCAGCGCCGTGGACCTGGGAGGCTATGGCTACACCTTC	CSAVDLGGYGYTF
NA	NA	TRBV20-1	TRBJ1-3	TGCAGTGCTGAACAGGGAATTGGAAACACCATATATTTT	CSAEQGIGNTIYF
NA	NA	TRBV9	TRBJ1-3	TGTGCCAGCAGCGTAGCACCAGGAGTATCTGGAAACACCATATATTTT	CASSVAPGVSGNTIYF
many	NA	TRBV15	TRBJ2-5	TGTGCCACCAGCAGAGATACCCAGGGAAGAGCCCAGTACTTC	CATSRDTQGRAQYF
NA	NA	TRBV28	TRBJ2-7	TGTGCCAGCAGCATAACCTCCAGGACACCGAATGAATACTACGAGCAGTACTTC	CASSITSRTPNEYYEQYF
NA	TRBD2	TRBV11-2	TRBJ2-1	TGTGCCAGCAGCCAAAGGACTAGCGGGGGTTACAATGAGCAGTTCTTC	CASSQRTSGGYNEQFF
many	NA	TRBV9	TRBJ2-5	TGTGCCAGCAGCGTAGTATCCAGGGAGGAGACCCAGTACTTC	CASSVVSREETQYF
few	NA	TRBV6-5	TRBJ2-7	TGTGCCAGCAGTTATCTCCTAGCTTCGTACGAGCAGTACTTC	CASSYLLASYEQYF
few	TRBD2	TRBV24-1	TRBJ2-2	TGTGCCACGGAACTAGCGGGAGCTACCGGGGAGCTGTTTTTT	CATELAGATGELFF
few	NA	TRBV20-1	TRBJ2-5	TGCAGTGCTTACCGGGACTACCAAGAGACCCAGTACTTC	CSAYRDYQETQYF
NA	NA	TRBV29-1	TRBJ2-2	TGCAGCGTTTTGGCCGGGGAGCTGTTTTTT	CSVLAGELFF
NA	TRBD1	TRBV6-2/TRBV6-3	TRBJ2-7	TGTGCCAGCAGTGACAGGGGGACCGGGGCCGAGCAGTACTTC	CASSDRGTGAEQYF
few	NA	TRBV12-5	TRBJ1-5	TGTGCTAGTGGTTTTGGTGTTGGCAATCAGCCCCAGCATTTT	CASGFGVGNQPQHF
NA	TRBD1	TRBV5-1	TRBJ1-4	TGCGCCAACAGCTTGAGGGACAGGAGGGAAAAACTGTTTTTT	CANSLRDRREKLFF
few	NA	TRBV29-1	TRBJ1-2	TGCAGCGCAAGCTCTTCGGGCTGTGGCTACACCTTC	CSASSSGCGYTF